The sequence of this T cell receptor (beta chain) was determined in a study of T cells in localized non-small cell lung cancer. Study-wide results and caveats: It remains possible that heterogeneity exists, since only one tumor region was sequenced. A raised T cell density in blood coincided with lengthier overall survival. Among the top 100 tumor clones, a median around 50 appeared in adjacent lung. Uninvolved nearby lung showed the greatest T cell clonality, exceeding that found in tumor.

Turning to this clone: Its matching antigen is unknown.

Using immunoSEQ multiplex PCR, the repertoire was profiled, and TCRdb retains in-frame clones only, with some absent. The data show about 33,000 clones, 92% seen once. There are 15 residues in the CDR3. Germline values: CDR1 KGHSH, CDR2 LQKENI. Between the trimmed V and J ends, which lost 2 bases and 0 bases, there was a span of 8 bases. The source material was peripheral blood, sampled before any cancer treatment. This receptor was taken from a female donor at least 60 years old with stage I lung adenocarcinoma. V usage is TRBV18 and J usage is TRBJ1-3; D remains unclear. Here the CDR3 reads CASSPSRSSGNTIYF. The CDR3 DNA reads TGTGCCAGCTCACCAAGCAGGAGCTCTGGAAACACCATATATTTT.